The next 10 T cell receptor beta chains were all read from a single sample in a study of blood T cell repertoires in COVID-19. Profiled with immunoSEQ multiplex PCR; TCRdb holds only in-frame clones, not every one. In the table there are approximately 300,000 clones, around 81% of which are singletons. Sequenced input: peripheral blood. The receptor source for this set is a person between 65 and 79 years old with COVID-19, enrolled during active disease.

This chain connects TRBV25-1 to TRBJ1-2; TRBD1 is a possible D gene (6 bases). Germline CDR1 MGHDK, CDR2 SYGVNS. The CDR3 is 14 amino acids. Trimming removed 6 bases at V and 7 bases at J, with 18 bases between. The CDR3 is CASRQDSAGGGYTF. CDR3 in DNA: TGTGCCAGCAGACAGGACAGCGCGGGGGGTGGCTACACCTTC.

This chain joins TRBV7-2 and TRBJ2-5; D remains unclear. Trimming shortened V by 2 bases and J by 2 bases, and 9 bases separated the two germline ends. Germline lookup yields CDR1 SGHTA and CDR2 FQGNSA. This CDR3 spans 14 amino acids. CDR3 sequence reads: CASSLFAAQETQYF. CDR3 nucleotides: TGTGCCAGCAGCTTATTCGCGGCACAAGAGACCCAGTACTTC.

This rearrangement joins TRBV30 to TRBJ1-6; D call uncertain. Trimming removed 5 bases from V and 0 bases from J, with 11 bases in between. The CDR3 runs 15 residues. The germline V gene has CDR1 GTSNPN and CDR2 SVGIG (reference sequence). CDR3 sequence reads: CAWSQRSSYNSPLHF. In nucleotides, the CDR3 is TGTGCCTGGTCACAAAGGAGCTCCTATAATTCACCCCTCCACTTT.

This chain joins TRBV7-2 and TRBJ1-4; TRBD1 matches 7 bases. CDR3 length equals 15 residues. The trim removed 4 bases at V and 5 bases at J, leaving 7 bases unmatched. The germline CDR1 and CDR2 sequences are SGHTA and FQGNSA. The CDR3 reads CASSYNRGLNEKLFF. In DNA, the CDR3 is TGTGCCAGCAGCTACAACAGGGGATTGAATGAAAAACTGTTTTTT. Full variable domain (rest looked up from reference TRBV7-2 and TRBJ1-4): GAGVSQSPSNKVTEKGKDVELRCDPISGHTALYWYRQSLGQGLEFLIYFQGNSAPDKSGLPSDRFSAERTGGSVSTLTIQRTQQEDSAVYLCASSYNRGLNEKLFFGSGTQLSVL.

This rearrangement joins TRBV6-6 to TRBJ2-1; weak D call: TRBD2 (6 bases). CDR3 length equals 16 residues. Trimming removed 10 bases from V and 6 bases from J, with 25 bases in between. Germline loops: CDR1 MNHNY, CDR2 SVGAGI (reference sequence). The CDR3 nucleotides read TGTGCCACCGACAGCTACACGGCGGGGCGACGCAATGAGCAGTTCTTC. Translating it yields CATDSYTAGRRNEQFF.

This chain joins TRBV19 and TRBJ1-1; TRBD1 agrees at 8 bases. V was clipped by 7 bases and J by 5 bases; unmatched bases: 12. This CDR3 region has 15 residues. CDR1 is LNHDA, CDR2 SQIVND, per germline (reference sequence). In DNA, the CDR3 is TGTGCCAGTACTCTGGGGGCAGGGGGCGCGACTGAAGCTTTCTTT. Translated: CASTLGAGGATEAFF.

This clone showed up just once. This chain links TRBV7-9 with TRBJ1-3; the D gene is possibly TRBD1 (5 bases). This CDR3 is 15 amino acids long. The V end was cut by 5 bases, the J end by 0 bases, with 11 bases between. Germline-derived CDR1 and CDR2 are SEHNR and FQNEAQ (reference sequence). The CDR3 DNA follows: TGTGCCAGCAGCCCAGACAGAGGCTCTGGAAACACCATATATTTT. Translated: CASSPDRGSGNTIYF.

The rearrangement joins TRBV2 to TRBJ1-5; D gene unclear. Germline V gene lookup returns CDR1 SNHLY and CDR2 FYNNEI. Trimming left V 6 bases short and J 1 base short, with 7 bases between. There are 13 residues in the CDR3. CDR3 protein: CASSDNSNQPQHF. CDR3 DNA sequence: TGTGCCAGCAGCGACAACAGCAATCAGCCCCAGCATTTT.

The chain's CDR3 is CASRGSGTGIYGYTF. CDR3 sequence (DNA): TGTGCCAGCAGGGGGTCCGGGACAGGCATCTATGGCTACACCTTC. The chain carries TRBV28 and TRBJ1-2; TRBD1 aligns across 8 bases. CDR3 length: 15 residues. CDR1 and CDR2 from the germline V gene are MDHEN and SYDVKM. J gave up 4 bases and V 6 bases, and 10 bases lay outside the gene matches.

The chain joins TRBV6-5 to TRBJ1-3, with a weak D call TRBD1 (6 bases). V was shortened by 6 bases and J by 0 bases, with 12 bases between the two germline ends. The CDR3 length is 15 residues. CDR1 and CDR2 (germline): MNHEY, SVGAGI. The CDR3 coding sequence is TGTGCCAGCAGGTCTACAGGGTTCTCTGGAAACACCATATATTTT. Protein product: CASRSTGFSGNTIYF.